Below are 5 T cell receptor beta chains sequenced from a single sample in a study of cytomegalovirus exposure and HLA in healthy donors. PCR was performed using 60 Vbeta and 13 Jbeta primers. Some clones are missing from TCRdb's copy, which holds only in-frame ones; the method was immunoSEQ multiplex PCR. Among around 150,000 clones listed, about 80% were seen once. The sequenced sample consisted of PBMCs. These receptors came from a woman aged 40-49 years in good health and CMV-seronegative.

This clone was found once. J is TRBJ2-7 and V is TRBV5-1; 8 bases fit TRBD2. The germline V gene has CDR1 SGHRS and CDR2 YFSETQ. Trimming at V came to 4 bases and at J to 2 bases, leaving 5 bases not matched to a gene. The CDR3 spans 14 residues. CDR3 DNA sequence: TGCGCCAGCAGCCCCCGGGGGGGACCCTACGAGCAGTACTTC. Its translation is CASSPRGGPYEQYF.

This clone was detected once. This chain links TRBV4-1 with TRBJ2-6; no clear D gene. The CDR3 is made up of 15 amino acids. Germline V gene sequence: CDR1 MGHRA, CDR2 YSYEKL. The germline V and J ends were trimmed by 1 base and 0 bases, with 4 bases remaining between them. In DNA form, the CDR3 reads TGCGCCAGCAGCCAAGTGCGCTCTGGGGCCAACGTCCTGACTTTC. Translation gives CASSQVRSGANVLTF.

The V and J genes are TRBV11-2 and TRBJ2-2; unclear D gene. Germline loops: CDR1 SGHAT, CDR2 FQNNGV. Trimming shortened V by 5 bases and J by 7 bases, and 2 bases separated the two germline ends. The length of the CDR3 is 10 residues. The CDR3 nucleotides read TGTGCCAGCAGCCGCGGGGAGCTGTTTTTT. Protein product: CASSRGELFF.

DNA of the CDR3: TGTGCCAGCAGCTTAGTTCCCGGAGGAAAAGCTTTCTTT. Translated, it gives CASSLVPGGKAFF. This chain links TRBV11-3 with TRBJ1-1, with D unresolved. The germline V and J ends were trimmed by 1 base and 9 bases, with 12 bases remaining between them. CDR3 length: 13 amino acids. Germline V gene sequence: CDR1 SGHNT, CDR2 YENEEA. Looking up the rest from reference TRBV11-3 and TRBJ1-1 gives the full variable domain: EAGVVQSPRYKIIEKKQPVAFWCNPISGHNTLYWYLQNLGQGPELLIRYENEEAVDDSQLPKDRFSAERLKGVDSTLKIQPAELGDSAVYLCASSLVPGGKAFFGQGTRLTVV.

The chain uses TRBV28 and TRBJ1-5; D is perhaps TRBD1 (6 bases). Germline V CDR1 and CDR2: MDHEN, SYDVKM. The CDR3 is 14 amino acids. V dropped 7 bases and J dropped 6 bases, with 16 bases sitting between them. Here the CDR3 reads CASNHGGAGQPQHF. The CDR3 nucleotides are TGTGCCAGCAATCATGGGGGGGCGGGTCAGCCCCAGCATTTT.